The rows below give T cell receptor beta chains drawn from one sample of a study of T cell responses to AZD1222 COVID-19 vaccine. Libraries were prepared by immunoSEQ multiplex PCR; TCRdb keeps only in-frame clonotypes and omits some of them. The sample carries some 170,000 clones, around 92% recorded once. The source was peripheral blood, collected on day 0 of AZD1222 vaccination. These receptors originate from an adult in good health. The CDR3 runs from the conserved cysteine through the conserved F or W. Each record gives: D gene, V gene, clone size, J gene, CDR3 protein, CDR3 DNA. D genes are given only for firm matches. The size entry is marked missing in some rows and otherwise reads once, few, many or a size class.

d_call: .
v_call: TRBV4-1
clone_size: .
j_call: TRBJ1-5
cdr3_aa: CASSRMAAGPQHF
cdr3_nt: TGCGCCAGCAGCCGAATGGCAGCTGGGCCCCAGCATTTT

d_call: .
v_call: TRBV12-3/TRBV12-4
clone_size: .
j_call: TRBJ2-7
cdr3_aa: CASSPTPIYEQYF
cdr3_nt: TGTGCCAGCAGCCCGACCCCAATCTACGAGCAGTACTTC

d_call: .
v_call: TRBV2
clone_size: .
j_call: TRBJ1-1
cdr3_aa: CASSRTPGFYNLGEAFF
cdr3_nt: TGTGCCAGCAGCCGTACCCCGGGATTCTACAATTTGGGTGAAGCTTTCTTT

d_call: .
v_call: TRBV24-1
clone_size: .
j_call: TRBJ2-7
cdr3_aa: CATSDYRDEQYF
cdr3_nt: TGTGCCACCAGTGATTACAGGGACGAGCAGTACTTC

d_call: TRBD2
v_call: TRBV5-1
clone_size: .
j_call: TRBJ2-7
cdr3_aa: CASSLAPSGGSYEQYF
cdr3_nt: TGCGCCAGCAGCTTGGCCCCTAGCGGGGGATCCTACGAGCAGTACTTC

d_call: .
v_call: TRBV23-1
clone_size: once
j_call: TRBJ1-4
cdr3_aa: CASSQPPGGYPTTNEKLFF
cdr3_nt: TGCGCCAGCAGTCAACCCCCTGGGGGATACCCAACAACTAATGAAAAACTGTTTTTT

d_call: .
v_call: TRBV2
clone_size: .
j_call: TRBJ2-5
cdr3_aa: CASSVSEETQYF
cdr3_nt: TGTGCCAGCAGTGTTAGCGAAGAGACCCAGTACTTC

d_call: .
v_call: TRBV18
clone_size: once
j_call: TRBJ1-1
cdr3_aa: CASSPSDGGKTEAFF
cdr3_nt: TGTGCCAGCTCACCCTCAGACGGGGGTAAGACTGAAGCTTTCTTT

d_call: TRBD1
v_call: TRBV30
clone_size: .
j_call: TRBJ1-1
cdr3_aa: CAWNEQGFTEAFF
cdr3_nt: TGTGCCTGGAACGAACAGGGGTTCACTGAAGCTTTCTTT

d_call: .
v_call: TRBV5-8
clone_size: .
j_call: TRBJ1-3
cdr3_aa: CASSRDFSGNTIYF
cdr3_nt: TGTGCCAGCAGCCGGGACTTCTCTGGAAACACCATATATTTT

d_call: .
v_call: TRBV7-3
clone_size: .
j_call: TRBJ2-3
cdr3_aa: CASSLRPGWTDTQYF
cdr3_nt: TGTGCCAGCAGCTTAAGACCGGGTTGGACAGATACGCAGTATTTT

d_call: TRBD1
v_call: TRBV3-1/TRBV3-2
clone_size: .
j_call: TRBJ1-4
cdr3_aa: CASSLQGAKGNEKLFF
cdr3_nt: TGTGCCAGCAGCCTACAGGGGGCGAAGGGTAATGAAAAACTGTTTTTT

d_call: .
v_call: TRBV10-3
clone_size: .
j_call: TRBJ1-1
cdr3_aa: CAITQDRQGNTEAFF
cdr3_nt: TGTGCCATCACCCAGGATAGGCAGGGGAACACTGAAGCTTTCTTT

d_call: TRBD1
v_call: TRBV11-2
clone_size: .
j_call: TRBJ1-1
cdr3_aa: CASSPQSVGGSEAFF
cdr3_nt: TGTGCCAGCAGCCCCCAGAGCGTAGGGGGCTCTGAAGCTTTCTTT

d_call: TRBD1
v_call: TRBV2
clone_size: .
j_call: TRBJ2-2
cdr3_aa: CASRGQGNGGELFF
cdr3_nt: TGTGCCAGCAGGGGACAGGGGAATGGCGGGGAGCTGTTTTTT

d_call: .
v_call: TRBV15
clone_size: .
j_call: TRBJ1-6
cdr3_aa: CATSRGQASSGSPLHF
cdr3_nt: TGTGCCACCAGCAGAGGACAGGCTTCATCCGGTTCACCCCTCCACTTT

d_call: TRBD1
v_call: TRBV10-3
clone_size: .
j_call: TRBJ2-6
cdr3_aa: CAISGQGAPGANVLTF
cdr3_nt: TGTGCCATCAGTGGTCAGGGGGCGCCTGGGGCCAACGTCCTGACTTTC

d_call: TRBD1
v_call: TRBV7-9
clone_size: .
j_call: TRBJ2-1
cdr3_aa: CASRPVSGDRHNEQFF
cdr3_nt: TGTGCCAGCAGGCCAGTGTCAGGGGACAGACACAATGAGCAGTTCTTC

d_call: .
v_call: TRBV3-1/TRBV3-2
clone_size: .
j_call: TRBJ1-3
cdr3_aa: CASSPPGLGNTIYF
cdr3_nt: TGTGCCAGCAGCCCGCCGGGACTCGGAAACACCATATATTTT

d_call: .
v_call: TRBV21-1
clone_size: .
j_call: TRBJ1-3
cdr3_aa: CASSKGKGGNGNTIYF
cdr3_nt: TGTGCCAGCAGCAAAGGGAAAGGGGGGAATGGAAACACCATATATTTT

d_call: .
v_call: TRBV4-1
clone_size: .
j_call: TRBJ2-1
cdr3_aa: CASSQEWDSSYNEQFF
cdr3_nt: TGCGCCAGCAGCCAAGAATGGGATAGCTCCTACAATGAGCAGTTCTTC

d_call: TRBD1
v_call: TRBV18
clone_size: once
j_call: TRBJ2-5
cdr3_aa: CASSPPGQGGETQYF
cdr3_nt: TGTGCCAGCTCACCGCCGGGACAGGGAGGGGAGACCCAGTACTTC

d_call: TRBD2
v_call: TRBV11-3
clone_size: .
j_call: TRBJ2-3
cdr3_aa: CASSLNLAGDTQYF
cdr3_nt: TGTGCCAGCAGCTTGAACTTAGCGGGAGATACGCAGTATTTT

d_call: .
v_call: TRBV6-5
clone_size: .
j_call: TRBJ1-2
cdr3_aa: CASSYGGIYGYTF
cdr3_nt: TGTGCCAGCAGTTATGGCGGGATTTATGGCTACACCTTC

d_call: TRBD2
v_call: TRBV10-3
clone_size: .
j_call: TRBJ2-1
cdr3_aa: CAISSTSGSYNEQFF
cdr3_nt: TGTGCCATCAGTTCGACTAGCGGTTCCTACAATGAGCAGTTCTTC

d_call: TRBD1
v_call: TRBV27
clone_size: .
j_call: TRBJ2-7
cdr3_aa: CASSSTGTGLHEQYF
cdr3_nt: TGTGCCAGCAGTTCCACCGGGACAGGGCTCCACGAGCAGTACTTC

d_call: .
v_call: TRBV25-1
clone_size: .
j_call: TRBJ2-7
cdr3_aa: CASSRQHAYEQYF
cdr3_nt: TGTGCCAGCAGCCGACAGCACGCCTACGAGCAGTACTTC

d_call: .
v_call: TRBV7-2
clone_size: .
j_call: TRBJ2-3
cdr3_aa: CASSLDGAYTDTQYF
cdr3_nt: TGTGCCAGCAGTTTAGACGGGGCCTACACAGATACGCAGTATTTT

d_call: .
v_call: TRBV29-1
clone_size: .
j_call: TRBJ2-1
cdr3_aa: CSVGDNEQFF
cdr3_nt: TGCAGCGTCGGGGACAATGAGCAGTTCTTC

d_call: .
v_call: TRBV29-1
clone_size: .
j_call: TRBJ1-1
cdr3_aa: CSVENSGVNTEAFF
cdr3_nt: TGCAGCGTTGAAAACAGCGGGGTGAACACTGAAGCTTTCTTT

d_call: TRBD1
v_call: TRBV6-5
clone_size: .
j_call: TRBJ1-5
cdr3_aa: CASSRQGRQPQHF
cdr3_nt: TGTGCCAGCAGTCGACAGGGCCGTCAGCCCCAGCATTTT

d_call: .
v_call: TRBV20-1
clone_size: .
j_call: TRBJ1-4
cdr3_aa: CSANRDEKLFF
cdr3_nt: TGCAGTGCTAACAGGGATGAAAAACTGTTTTTT

d_call: TRBD1
v_call: TRBV12-3/TRBV12-4
clone_size: few
j_call: TRBJ1-2
cdr3_aa: CASSDRGGGYTF
cdr3_nt: TGTGCCAGCAGTGACAGGGGTGGTGGCTACACCTTC

d_call: .
v_call: TRBV30
clone_size: .
j_call: TRBJ1-4
cdr3_aa: CASGTNEKLFF
cdr3_nt: TGTGCCTCCGGCACTAATGAAAAACTGTTTTTT

d_call: .
v_call: TRBV5-1
clone_size: .
j_call: TRBJ2-5
cdr3_aa: CASSLGVEETQYF
cdr3_nt: TGCGCCAGCAGCTTGGGGGTTGAAGAGACCCAGTACTTC

d_call: .
v_call: TRBV6-5
clone_size: few
j_call: TRBJ1-6
cdr3_aa: CASSYGDDGNSPLHF
cdr3_nt: TGTGCCAGCAGTTACGGAGACGATGGTAATTCACCCCTCCACTTT

d_call: TRBD1
v_call: TRBV4-2
clone_size: .
j_call: TRBJ1-3
cdr3_aa: CASSQDYAGTDHTIYF
cdr3_nt: TGTGCCAGCAGCCAAGATTATGCTGGGACAGACCACACCATATATTTT

d_call: TRBD1
v_call: TRBV10-1
clone_size: .
j_call: TRBJ1-3
cdr3_aa: CASSEPNRGIRNTIYF
cdr3_nt: TGCGCCAGCAGTGAGCCAAACAGGGGTATCCGAAACACCATATATTTT

d_call: TRBD2
v_call: TRBV5-1
clone_size: .
j_call: TRBJ2-3
cdr3_aa: CASSLGTTTDTQYF
cdr3_nt: TGCGCCAGCAGCTTAGGGACTACCACAGATACGCAGTATTTT

d_call: TRBD1
v_call: TRBV7-8
clone_size: .
j_call: TRBJ2-7
cdr3_aa: CASSPPGGYEQYF
cdr3_nt: TGTGCCAGCAGCCCCCCAGGGGGTTACGAGCAGTACTTC

d_call: .
v_call: TRBV24-1
clone_size: .
j_call: TRBJ1-2
cdr3_aa: CATSVGADYGYTF
cdr3_nt: TGTGCCACCAGTGTGGGGGCGGACTATGGCTACACCTTC

d_call: .
v_call: TRBV7-2
clone_size: .
j_call: TRBJ1-3
cdr3_aa: CASSLGVRGNTIYF
cdr3_nt: TGTGCCAGCAGCTTAGGGGTCAGGGGAAACACCATATATTTT

d_call: TRBD1
v_call: TRBV9
clone_size: .
j_call: TRBJ1-1
cdr3_aa: CASSVEQGVGTEAFF
cdr3_nt: TGTGCCAGCAGCGTAGAACAGGGGGTGGGCACTGAAGCTTTCTTT

d_call: .
v_call: TRBV6-5
clone_size: .
j_call: TRBJ1-5
cdr3_aa: CASSPDSNQPQHF
cdr3_nt: TGTGCCAGCAGTCCAGATAGCAATCAGCCCCAGCATTTT

d_call: TRBD2
v_call: TRBV5-1
clone_size: .
j_call: TRBJ2-3
cdr3_aa: CASSLEVLAGGSDTQYF
cdr3_nt: TGCGCCAGCAGCTTGGAAGTGTTAGCGGGGGGCTCAGATACGCAGTATTTT

d_call: .
v_call: TRBV29-1
clone_size: .
j_call: TRBJ1-1
cdr3_aa: CSVVSIMNTEAFF
cdr3_nt: TGCAGCGTTGTTTCTATCATGAACACTGAAGCTTTCTTT

d_call: .
v_call: TRBV6-6
clone_size: .
j_call: TRBJ1-2
cdr3_aa: CASSRQVAGGYTF
cdr3_nt: TGTGCCAGCAGCAGACAGGTGGCCGGAGGCTACACCTTC

d_call: TRBD2
v_call: TRBV7-2
clone_size: once
j_call: TRBJ2-1
cdr3_aa: CASSLELAGAYEQFF
cdr3_nt: TGTGCCAGCAGCTTAGAACTAGCGGGGGCATATGAGCAGTTCTTC

d_call: .
v_call: TRBV6-1
clone_size: .
j_call: TRBJ2-7
cdr3_aa: CASSEVLYEQYF
cdr3_nt: TGTGCCAGCAGTGAAGTTTTATACGAGCAGTACTTC

d_call: TRBD1
v_call: TRBV12-5
clone_size: .
j_call: TRBJ1-1
cdr3_aa: CASGLITGGSRRNTEAFF
cdr3_nt: TGTGCTAGTGGTTTGATTACAGGGGGCTCTCGGAGGAACACTGAAGCTTTCTTT

d_call: .
v_call: TRBV5-1
clone_size: .
j_call: TRBJ2-3
cdr3_aa: CASRPAEDTLRAQYF
cdr3_nt: TGCGCCAGCAGGCCTGCCGAAGACACACTACGTGCTCAGTATTTT

d_call: TRBD2
v_call: TRBV9
clone_size: .
j_call: TRBJ2-2
cdr3_aa: CASSVGGGVNGGELFF
cdr3_nt: TGTGCCAGCAGCGTAGGCGGGGGGGTGAACGGCGGGGAGCTGTTTTTT

d_call: .
v_call: TRBV9
clone_size: .
j_call: TRBJ2-7
cdr3_aa: CASSVGVRGAEQYF
cdr3_nt: TGTGCCAGCAGCGTAGGGGTTAGGGGGGCCGAGCAGTACTTC

d_call: TRBD2
v_call: TRBV4-1
clone_size: .
j_call: TRBJ2-1
cdr3_aa: CASSLGLETFF
cdr3_nt: TGCGCCAGCAGCCTTGGACTAGAGACGTTCTTC

d_call: .
v_call: TRBV18
clone_size: .
j_call: TRBJ2-6
cdr3_aa: CASSQTGSGANVLTF
cdr3_nt: TGTGCCAGCTCACAAACAGGGAGTGGGGCCAACGTCCTGACTTTC

d_call: .
v_call: TRBV6-5
clone_size: .
j_call: TRBJ1-2
cdr3_aa: CASSGLSNYGYTF
cdr3_nt: TGTGCCAGCAGCGGGCTATCTAACTATGGCTACACCTTC

d_call: .
v_call: TRBV29-1
clone_size: .
j_call: TRBJ2-7
cdr3_aa: CSVLVTASSYEQYF
cdr3_nt: TGCAGCGTGCTCGTCACAGCTAGCTCCTACGAGCAGTACTTC